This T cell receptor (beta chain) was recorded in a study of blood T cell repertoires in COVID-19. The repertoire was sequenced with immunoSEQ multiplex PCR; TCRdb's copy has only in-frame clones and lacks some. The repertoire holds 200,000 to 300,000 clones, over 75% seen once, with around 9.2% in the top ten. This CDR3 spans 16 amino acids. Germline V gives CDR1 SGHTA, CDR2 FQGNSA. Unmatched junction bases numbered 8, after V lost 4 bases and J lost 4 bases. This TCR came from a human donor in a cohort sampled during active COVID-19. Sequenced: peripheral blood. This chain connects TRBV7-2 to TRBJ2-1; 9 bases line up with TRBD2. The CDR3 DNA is TGTGCCAGCAGCTCAGAAGTAGCGGGGGTATACAATGAGCAGTTCTTC. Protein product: CASSSEVAGVYNEQFF.